This T cell receptor (beta chain) was captured by sequencing in a study of T cell repertoires in cytomegalovirus infection. Study-level information: CMV epitopes used comprised recently identified HLA-C-restricted ones and well-studied HLA-B-restricted ones. Public TCR beta signatures provided an indication of both CMV infection and a matching HLA type.

TCRdb reprocessed the reads via MiXCR and lists one record per CDR3 protein. The data show approximately 990,000 distinct CDR3 sequences, roughly 30% seen once. To note about this clonotype: Its antigen remains unidentified.

Germline trimming cut 3 bases from V and 4 bases from J; bases unmatched to any gene: 3. The CDR3 extends over 15 amino acids. Germline CDR1 reads SGHAT; CDR2 reads FQNNGV. Study-level points and caveats: The study found HLA-C-restricted CMV-specific TCR beta clonotypes dominating the ex vivo response. Carriers of CMV and the relevant HLA type were discriminated by public TCR beta frequency.

The sample here was cultured CD8+ T cells from PBMCs, taken from culture after CMV antigen stimulation. The TCR comes from a human donor in good health (CMV status not recorded). Some clones in this sample may be carry-over from other donors' samples. This chain links TRBV11-2 with TRBJ2-3; TRBD2 agrees at 11 bases. CDR3: CASSLIAGGADTQYF. The CDR3, as DNA: TGTGCCAGCAGCTTGATAGCGGGGGGGGCAGATACGCAGTATTTT. Based on the CDR3 plus reference TRBV11-2 and TRBJ2-3, the full variable domain is EAGVAQSPRYKIIEKRQSVAFWCNPISGHATLYWYQQILGQGPKLLIQFQNNGVVDDSQLPKDRFSAERLKGVDSTLKIQPAKLEDSAVYLCASSLIAGGADTQYFGPGTRLTVL.